Sequencing of this T cell receptor beta chain was carried out in a study of OX40 agonist ivuxolimab in advanced cancers. Remarks on this clone: Its antigen is not identified.

Some clones are missing from TCRdb's copy, which holds only in-frame ones; the method was immunoSEQ multiplex PCR. The sample shows about 15,000 clones, about 93% of them seen only once. General study results and limits: Among the nonresponders, some also had low normalized T-cell clonal expansion.

The CDR3 runs to 15 residues. V lost 0 bases to trimming and J lost 1 base, with 9 bases between them. In germline, CDR1 is SGHRS, CDR2 YFSETQ. Sample: CD4+ or CD8+ T cells sorted from blood, taken in a trial of the OX40 agonist ivuxolimab. The chain uses TRBV5-1 and TRBJ2-3; possible D gene TRBD2, 5 bases. The sequence came from an adult with an advanced solid tumor such as melanoma, head and neck, liver or kidney cancer. CDR3: CASSLVAGRTDTQYF. In DNA form, the CDR3 reads TGCGCCAGCAGCTTGGTCGCGGGTCGCACAGATACGCAGTATTTT.